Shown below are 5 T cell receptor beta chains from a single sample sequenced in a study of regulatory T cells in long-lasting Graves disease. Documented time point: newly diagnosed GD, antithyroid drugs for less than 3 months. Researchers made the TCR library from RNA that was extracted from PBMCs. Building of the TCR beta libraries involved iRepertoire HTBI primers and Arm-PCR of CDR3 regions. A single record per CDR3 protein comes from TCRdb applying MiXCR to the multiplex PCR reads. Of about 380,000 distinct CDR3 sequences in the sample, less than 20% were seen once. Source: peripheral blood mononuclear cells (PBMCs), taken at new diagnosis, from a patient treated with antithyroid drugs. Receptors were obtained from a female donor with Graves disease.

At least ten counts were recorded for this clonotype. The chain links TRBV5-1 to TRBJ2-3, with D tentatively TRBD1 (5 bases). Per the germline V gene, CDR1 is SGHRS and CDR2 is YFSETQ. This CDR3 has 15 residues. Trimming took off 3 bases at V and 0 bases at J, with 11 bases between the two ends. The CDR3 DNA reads TGCGCCAGCAGCTATCAGGGTGCTAGCACAGATACGCAGTATTTT. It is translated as CASSYQGASTDTQYF.

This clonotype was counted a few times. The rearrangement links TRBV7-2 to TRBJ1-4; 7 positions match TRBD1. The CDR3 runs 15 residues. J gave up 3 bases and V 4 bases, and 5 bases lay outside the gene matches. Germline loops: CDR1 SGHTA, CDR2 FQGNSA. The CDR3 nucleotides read TGTGCCAGCAGCTGGAAGGGGGCGGCTAATGAAAAACTGTTTTTT. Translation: CASSWKGAANEKLFF.

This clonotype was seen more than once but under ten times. The CDR3 nucleotides are TGTGCTAGTGGTTGGACAGGGGGAGAAAAACTGTTTTTT. It yields the protein CASGWTGGEKLFF. The V gene is TRBV12-5, the J gene TRBJ1-4; 10 bases are a match to TRBD1. Unmatched junction bases numbered 1, after V lost 4 bases and J lost 8 bases. CDR3 length: 13 residues. Per the germline V gene, CDR1 is LGHNT and CDR2 is FRNRAP. The full variable domain, rest sourced from reference TRBV12-5 and TRBJ1-4, is DARVTQTPRHKVTEMGQEVTMRCQPILGHNTVFWYRQTMMQGLELLAYFRNRAPLDDSGMPKDRFSAEMPDATLATLKIQPSEPRDSAVYFCASGWTGGEKLFFGSGTQLSVL.

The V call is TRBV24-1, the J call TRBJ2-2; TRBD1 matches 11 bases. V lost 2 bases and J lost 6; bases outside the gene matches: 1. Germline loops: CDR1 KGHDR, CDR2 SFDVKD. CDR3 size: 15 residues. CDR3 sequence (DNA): TGTGCCACCAGTGATTGGGACAGGGGGGCCGGGGAGCTGTTTTTT. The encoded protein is CATSDWDRGAGELFF.

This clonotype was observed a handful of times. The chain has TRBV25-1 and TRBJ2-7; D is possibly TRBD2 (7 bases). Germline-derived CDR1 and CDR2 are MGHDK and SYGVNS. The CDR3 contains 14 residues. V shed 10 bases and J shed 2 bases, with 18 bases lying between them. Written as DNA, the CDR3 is TGTGCCACCCGCGGGGGCCGTTCCGCCTACGAGCAGTACTTC. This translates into CATRGGRSAYEQYF.